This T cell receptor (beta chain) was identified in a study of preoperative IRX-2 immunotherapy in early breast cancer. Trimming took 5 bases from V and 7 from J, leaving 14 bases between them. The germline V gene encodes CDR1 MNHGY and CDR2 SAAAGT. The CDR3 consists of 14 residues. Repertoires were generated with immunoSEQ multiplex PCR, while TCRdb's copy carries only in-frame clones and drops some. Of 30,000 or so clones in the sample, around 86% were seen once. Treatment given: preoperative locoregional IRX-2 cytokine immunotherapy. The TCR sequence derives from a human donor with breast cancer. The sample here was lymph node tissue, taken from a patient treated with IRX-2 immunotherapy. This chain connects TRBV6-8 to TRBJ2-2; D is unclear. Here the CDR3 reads CASSKRPQVGELFF. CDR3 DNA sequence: TGTGCCAGCAGTAAAAGACCCCAGGTCGGGGAGCTGTTTTTT.